Listed below are T cell receptor beta chains from one sample, sequenced in a study of OX40 agonist ivuxolimab in advanced cancers. Clones were sequenced by immunoSEQ multiplex PCR, and TCRdb holds only the in-frame ones, with some missing. The sample records tens of thousands of clones, more than 80% being singletons. The sample was CD4+ or CD8+ T cells sorted from blood, taken in a trial of the OX40 agonist ivuxolimab. These receptors were collected from an adult with an advanced solid tumor such as melanoma, head and neck, liver or kidney cancer. Each CDR3 is given without its conserved first and last residue.

v_gene	j_gene	CDR3aa
TRBV4-2	TRBJ2-5	ASSQEHSEETQY
TRBV9	TRBJ1-3	ASSVEGRPSSGNTIY
TRBV4-1	TRBJ2-4	ASSQGPNGNIQY
TRBV7-2	TRBJ1-1	ASSPGHLNTEAF
TRBV6-1	TRBJ1-6	ASSERSLGKRSPLH
TRBV18	TRBJ1-6	ASSPAGQGDSPLH
TRBV29-1	TRBJ1-2	SVVEGGDGYT
TRBV11-2	TRBJ1-1	ASSSQGASAEAF
TRBV5-1	TRBJ2-1	ASSFGTSGGADEQF
TRBV5-8	TRBJ2-2	ASSLYTGNTGELF
TRBV2	TRBJ2-2	ASSEEAGEIGELF
TRBV5-6	TRBJ1-4	ASSDGTGGFTNEKLF
TRBV2	TRBJ2-5	ASRGTSGRWSGETQY
TRBV29-1	TRBJ2-3	SVGLATDTQY
TRBV2	TRBJ2-2	ASRASSGENTGELF
TRBV27	TRBJ1-6	ASSLFSPRLGPSNSPLH
TRBV6-5	TRBJ1-6	ASRATLISPLH
TRBV6-4	TRBJ2-1	ASITRGADSNEQF
TRBV5-4	TRBJ1-2	ASSRLLQVYT
TRBV5-1	TRBJ2-1	ASSLAGGSGGRNEQF
TRBV21-1	TRBJ2-3	ASSKRTAGGTTDTQY
TRBV6-6	TRBJ1-6	ASSRGQDSPLH
TRBV7-9	TRBJ1-1	ASSSDSNTEAF
TRBV19	TRBJ2-2	ASSPGLHTGELF
TRBV5-5	TRBJ1-1	ASSLQDRGQTEAF
TRBV6-5	TRBJ2-2	ASSYRGEAGELF
TRBV7-2	TRBJ2-3	ASSLNVGGTDTQY
TRBV2	TRBJ2-2	ASSSEPGGGAGELF
TRBV28	TRBJ1-2	ASSSPGQGARYGYT
TRBV7-2	TRBJ2-5	ASSLGLLGLQETQY
TRBV4-3	TRBJ2-3	ASSQGGRGDTQY
TRBV28	TRBJ2-2	ASSPYPSGTGMAGELF
TRBV5-1	TRBJ2-2	ASSGGTGETGELF
TRBV19	TRBJ1-6	ASSITPLTGVFVGSYNSPLH
TRBV10-3	TRBJ2-3	AISALAGRGTDTQY
TRBV7-3	TRBJ1-6	ASSSGHAFNSPLH
TRBV7-2	TRBJ1-3	ASSRQGGSGNTIY
TRBV6-1	TRBJ2-3	ASARRNTDTQY
TRBV29-1	TRBJ2-3	SVAGWQGDTDTQY
TRBV28	TRBJ1-3	ASSPRGQGRNTIY
TRBV19	TRBJ2-5	ASRRLAGPQETQY
TRBV7-8	TRBJ1-2	ASSSRVFGYGYT
TRBV28	TRBJ1-2	ASSPSPQSHGYT
TRBV4-3	TRBJ2-4	ASSQVGGNIQY
TRBV28	TRBJ1-1	ATKKGGAGNTEAF
TRBV5-5	TRBJ1-1	ASSPIQQGSLEAF
TRBV4-3	TRBJ1-4	ASSQQDRENEKLF
TRBV6-1	TRBJ2-2	ASSGSGGNTGELF
TRBV7-9	TRBJ1-5	ASSIGQGAPNQPQH
TRBV7-9	TRBJ1-3	ASSFGDTIY
TRBV28	TRBJ1-5	ASSPFVRQGYQPQH